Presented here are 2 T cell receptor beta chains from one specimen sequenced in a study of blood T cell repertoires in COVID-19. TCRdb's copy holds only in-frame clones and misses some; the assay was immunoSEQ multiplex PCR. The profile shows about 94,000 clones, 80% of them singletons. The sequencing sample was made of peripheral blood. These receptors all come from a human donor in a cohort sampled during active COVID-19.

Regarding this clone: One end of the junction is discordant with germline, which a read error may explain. The CDR3, as DNA: TGCAGCGTGGAGGGAGGGACAGGTTTGTTCTTC. It is translated as CSVEGGTGLFF. V and J are TRBV29-1 and TRBJ2-7; possible D gene TRBD1, 8 bases. This CDR3 region has 11 residues. Germline CDR1 is SQVTM and CDR2 is ANQGSEA.

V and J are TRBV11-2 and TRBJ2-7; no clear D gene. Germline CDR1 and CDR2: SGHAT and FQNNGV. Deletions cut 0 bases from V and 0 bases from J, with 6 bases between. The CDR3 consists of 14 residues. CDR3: CASSLDWSSYEQYF. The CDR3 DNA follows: TGTGCCAGCAGCTTAGACTGGAGCTCCTACGAGCAGTACTTC.